This TCR beta chain was sequenced in a study of brain T cells in children with intractable seizures. Using immunoSEQ multiplex PCR, the repertoire was profiled, and TCRdb retains in-frame clones only, with some absent. The data contain about 340,000 clones, more than 85% of them singletons. As to time point: blood from clinic visit 5 months post-surgery; TSC patient then seizure free. Sequencing was limited to surgery cases with top T cell transcript signatures in brain tissue. The V end lost 6 bases, the J end lost 4 bases, and 15 bases lay between the germline ends. The CDR3 consists of 14 residues. Germline V CDR1 and CDR2: MNHEY, SVGAGI.

The J gene is TRBJ1-2, the V gene TRBV6-5; D remains ambiguous. Sequences were derived from peripheral blood, sampled 4 to 5 months after surgery. The sequence derives from a boy younger than two with tuberous sclerosis and intractable seizures. CDR3 bases: TGTGCCAGCAGCGAGGACCGGGCGTTCTATGGCTACACCTTC. Its protein is CASSEDRAFYGYTF.